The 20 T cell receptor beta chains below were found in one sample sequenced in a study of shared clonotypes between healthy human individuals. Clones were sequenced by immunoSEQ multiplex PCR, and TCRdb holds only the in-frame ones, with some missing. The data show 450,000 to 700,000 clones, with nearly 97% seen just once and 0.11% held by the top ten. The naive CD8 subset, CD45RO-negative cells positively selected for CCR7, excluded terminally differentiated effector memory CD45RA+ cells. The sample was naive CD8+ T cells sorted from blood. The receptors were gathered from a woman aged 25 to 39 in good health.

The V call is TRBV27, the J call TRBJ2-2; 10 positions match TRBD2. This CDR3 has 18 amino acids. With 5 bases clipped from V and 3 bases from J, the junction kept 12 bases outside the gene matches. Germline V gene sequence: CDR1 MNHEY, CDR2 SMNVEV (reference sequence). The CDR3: CASSRGASGSGYTGELFF. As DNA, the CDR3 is TGTGCCAGCAGTCGAGGGGCTAGCGGGAGCGGGTACACCGGGGAGCTGTTTTTT.

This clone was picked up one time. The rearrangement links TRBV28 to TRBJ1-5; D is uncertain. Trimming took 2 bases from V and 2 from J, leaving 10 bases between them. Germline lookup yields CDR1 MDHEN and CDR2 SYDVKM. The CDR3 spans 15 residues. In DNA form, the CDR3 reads TGTGCCAGCAGTTTAACCTTGGGTGGCAATCAGCCCCAGCATTTT. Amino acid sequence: CASSLTLGGNQPQHF.

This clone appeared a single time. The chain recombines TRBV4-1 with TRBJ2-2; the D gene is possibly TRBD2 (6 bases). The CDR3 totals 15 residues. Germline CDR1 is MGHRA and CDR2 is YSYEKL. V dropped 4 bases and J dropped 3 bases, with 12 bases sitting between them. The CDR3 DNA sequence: TGCGCCAGCAGCCGAAGGGACTCCGACACCGGGGAGCTGTTTTTT. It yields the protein CASSRRDSDTGELFF.

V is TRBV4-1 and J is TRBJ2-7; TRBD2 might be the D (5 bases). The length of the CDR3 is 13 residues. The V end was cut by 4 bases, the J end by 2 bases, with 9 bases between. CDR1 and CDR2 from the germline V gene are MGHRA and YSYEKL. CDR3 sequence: CASSRRGPYEQYF. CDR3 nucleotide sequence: TGCGCCAGCAGCCGCCGGGGTCCCTACGAGCAGTACTTC.

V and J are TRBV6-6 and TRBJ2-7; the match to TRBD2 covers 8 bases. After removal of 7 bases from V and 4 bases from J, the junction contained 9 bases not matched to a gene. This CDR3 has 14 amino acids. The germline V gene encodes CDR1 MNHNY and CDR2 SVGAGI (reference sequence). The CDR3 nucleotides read TGTGCCAGCAAAGGGAAGCGGGAGACTTACGAGCAGTACTTC. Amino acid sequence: CASKGKRETYEQYF.

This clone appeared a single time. The CDR3, as DNA: TGCGCCAGCAGCCAATGGGGCGAGACTGAAGCTTTCTTT. It is translated as CASSQWGETEAFF. The V gene is TRBV4-1, the J gene TRBJ1-1; D is perhaps TRBD1 (5 bases). Germline CDR1 MGHRA, CDR2 YSYEKL. Trimming took 2 bases from V and 5 from J, leaving 9 bases between them. This CDR3 region has 13 residues.

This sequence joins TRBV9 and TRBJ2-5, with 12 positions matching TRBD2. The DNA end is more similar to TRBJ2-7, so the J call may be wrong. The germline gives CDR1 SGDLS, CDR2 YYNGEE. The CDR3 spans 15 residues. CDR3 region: CASSVGLAGDYEQYF. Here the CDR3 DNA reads TGTGCCAGCAGCGTAGGACTAGCGGGAGACTACGAGCAGTACTTC.

The CDR3 spells CASSPTLAVSSYEQYF. The CDR3 nucleotides are TGTGCCAGCAGCCCGACACTAGCGGTGAGCTCCTACGAGCAGTACTTC. This chain connects TRBV7-9 to TRBJ2-7; TRBD2 matches 8 bases. The J segment lost 0 bases and the V segment lost 5 bases, leaving 9 bases of the junction unmatched. CDR1 is SEHNR and CDR2 is FQNEAQ in the germline V gene (reference sequence). The CDR3 contains 16 residues.

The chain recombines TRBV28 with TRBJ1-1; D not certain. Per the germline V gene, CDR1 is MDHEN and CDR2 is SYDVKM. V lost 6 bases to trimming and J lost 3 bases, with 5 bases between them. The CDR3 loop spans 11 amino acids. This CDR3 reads CASSAYTEAFF. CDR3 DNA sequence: TGTGCCAGCAGCGCTTACACTGAAGCTTTCTTT.

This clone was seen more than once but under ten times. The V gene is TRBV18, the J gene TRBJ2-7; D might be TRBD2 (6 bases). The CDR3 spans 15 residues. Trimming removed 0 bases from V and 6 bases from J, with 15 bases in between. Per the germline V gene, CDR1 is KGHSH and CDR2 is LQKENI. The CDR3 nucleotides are TGTGCCAGCTCACCACCAAGCGAGGGACTCGGCGAGCAGTACTTC. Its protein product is CASSPPSEGLGEQYF.

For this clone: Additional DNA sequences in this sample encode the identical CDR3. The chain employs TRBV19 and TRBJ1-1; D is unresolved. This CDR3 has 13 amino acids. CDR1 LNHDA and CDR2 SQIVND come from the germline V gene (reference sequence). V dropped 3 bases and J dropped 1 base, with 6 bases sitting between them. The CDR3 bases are TGTGCCAGTAGTATTTCCCCGAACACTGAAGCTTTCTTT. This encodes CASSISPNTEAFF. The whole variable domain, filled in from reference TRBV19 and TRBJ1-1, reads DGGITQSPKYLFRKEGQNVTLSCEQNLNHDAMYWYRQDPGQGLRLIYYSQIVNDFQKGDIAEGYSVSREKKESFPLTVTSAQKNPTAFYLCASSISPNTEAFFGQGTRLTVV.

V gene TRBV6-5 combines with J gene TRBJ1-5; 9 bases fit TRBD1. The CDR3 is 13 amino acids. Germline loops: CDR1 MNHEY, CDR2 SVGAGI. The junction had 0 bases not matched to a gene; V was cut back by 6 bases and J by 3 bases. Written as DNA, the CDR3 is TGTGCCAGCAGACAGGGGGCCAATCAGCCCCAGCATTTT. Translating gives CASRQGANQPQHF.

The CDR3 sequence is CASSYATATEAFF. The CDR3 DNA reads TGTGCCAGCAGTTATGCGACAGCGACCGAAGCTTTCTTT. V gene TRBV6-5 combines with J gene TRBJ1-1; D is perhaps TRBD1 (5 bases). Looked up from germline, CDR1 is MNHEY and CDR2 is SVGAGI. V was pared by 3 bases and J by 8 bases, with 13 bases between. The CDR3 loop spans 13 amino acids.

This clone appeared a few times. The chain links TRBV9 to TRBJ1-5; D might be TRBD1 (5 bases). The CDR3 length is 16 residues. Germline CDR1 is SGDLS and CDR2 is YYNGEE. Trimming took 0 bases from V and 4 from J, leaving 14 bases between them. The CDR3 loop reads CASSVGSGNWNQPQHF. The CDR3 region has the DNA TGTGCCAGCAGCGTAGGTTCAGGGAACTGGAATCAGCCCCAGCATTTT.

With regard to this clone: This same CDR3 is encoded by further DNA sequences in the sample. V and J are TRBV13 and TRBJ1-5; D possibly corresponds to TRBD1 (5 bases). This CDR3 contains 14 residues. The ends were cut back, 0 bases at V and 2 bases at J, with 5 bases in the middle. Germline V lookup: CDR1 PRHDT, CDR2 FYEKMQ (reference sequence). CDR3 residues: CASSLGQGNQPQHF. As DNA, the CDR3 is TGTGCCAGCAGCTTAGGACAGGGCAATCAGCCCCAGCATTTT.

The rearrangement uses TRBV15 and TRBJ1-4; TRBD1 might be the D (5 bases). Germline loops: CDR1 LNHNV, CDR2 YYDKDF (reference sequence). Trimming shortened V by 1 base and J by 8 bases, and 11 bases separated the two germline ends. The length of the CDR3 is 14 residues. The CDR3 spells CATSRGGGYEKLFF. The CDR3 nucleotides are TGTGCCACCAGCAGAGGTGGGGGGTACGAAAAACTGTTTTTT.

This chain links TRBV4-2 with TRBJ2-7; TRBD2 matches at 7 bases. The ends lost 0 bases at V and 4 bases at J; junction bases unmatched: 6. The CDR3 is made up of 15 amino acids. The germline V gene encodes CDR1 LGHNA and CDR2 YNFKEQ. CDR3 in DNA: TGTGCCAGCAGCCAAGAGAAGGCTAGCGGATACGAGCAGTACTTC. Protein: CASSQEKASGYEQYF.

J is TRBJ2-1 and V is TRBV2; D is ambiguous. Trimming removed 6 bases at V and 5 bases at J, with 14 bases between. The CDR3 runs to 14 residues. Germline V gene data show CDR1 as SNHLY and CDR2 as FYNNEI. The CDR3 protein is CASRFVDGDNEQFF. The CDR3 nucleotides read TGTGCCAGCAGGTTTGTGGATGGTGACAATGAGCAGTTCTTC.

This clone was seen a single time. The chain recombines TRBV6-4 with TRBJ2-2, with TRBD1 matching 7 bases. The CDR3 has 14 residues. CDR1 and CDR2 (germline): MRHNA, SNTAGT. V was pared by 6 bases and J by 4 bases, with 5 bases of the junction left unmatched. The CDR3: CASSQGVVTGELFF. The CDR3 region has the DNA TGTGCCAGCAGCCAGGGGGTAGTCACCGGGGAGCTGTTTTTT.

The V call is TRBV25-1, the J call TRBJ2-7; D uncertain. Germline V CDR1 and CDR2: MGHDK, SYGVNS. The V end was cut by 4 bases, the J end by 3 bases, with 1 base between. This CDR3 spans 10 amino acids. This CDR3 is CASSGYEQYF. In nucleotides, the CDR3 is TGTGCCAGCAGTGGCTACGAGCAGTACTTC.